This T cell receptor (beta chain) emerged from a study of OX40 agonist ivuxolimab in advanced cancers. In the study overall: Ivuxolimab was a fully human IgG2 agonistic monoclonal antibody targeting the costimulatory receptor OX40 (CD134). Intravenous ivuxolimab was administered to patients every 2 weeks at six dose levels: 0.01, 0.1, 0.3, 1.5, 3 and 10 mg/kg. Of the roughly 52 patients in dose escalation, some 19 had hepatocellular carcinoma, some 15 had melanoma, 9 had renal cell carcinoma and 9 had head and neck cancer. A male proportion of nearly 85% and a mean age of 60 years, ranging from 23 to 79, were recorded for the dose-escalation cohort. Patients were allowed to have had prior anti-PD-1, anti-PD-L1 or anti-CTLA-4 therapy, and around 40% of the dose-escalation patients had previously received checkpoint inhibitors. Partial responses occurred in three dose-escalation patients: two with cutaneous melanoma and one with hepatocellular carcinoma. Peripheral TCRbeta sequencing aimed to test whether ivuxolimab altered TCR sequence diversity and caused clonal T-cell expansion. The paper covers the monotherapy dose-escalation part of the phase I ivuxolimab trial, which included N of about 50 patients. General findings and caveats noted by the study authors: The antigen specificity of the peripheral T cells that underwent clonal expansion was not determined. At doses from 0.1 to 3.0 mg/kg, clonal expansion was seen in both CD4+ and CD8+ blood T cells between baseline and week 6. In the 0.1-3.0 mg/kg groups, partial responders were among the patients with the lowest normalized peripheral clonal expansion, particularly in CD8+ T cells. After ivuxolimab, more expanded clones were found on average in CD8+ T cells than in CD4+ T cells. Low levels of normalized T-cell clonal expansion were also shown by some nonresponding patients.

The CDR3, from cysteine to phenylalanine, totals 14 residues. Only the CDR3 DNA is retained, 42 bases long and in frame from the first base. The germline ends are 14 bases apart after V is trimmed by 1 base and J by 8 bases. The CDR1 and CDR2 encoded by the germline V gene (reference sequence) are SEHNR and FQNEAQ. Patients with autoimmune disease history or receiving systemic immunosuppression were excluded from the trial. Peripheral blood for TCR sequencing was drawn from every dose cohort at baseline, at cycle 4 day 1 and at cycle 7 day 1. The samples were drawn from a first-in-human, open-label, multicenter phase I dose-escalation trial of ivuxolimab. Adults with locally advanced or metastatic head and neck squamous cell, hepatocellular, melanoma or renal cell carcinoma were enrolled in the trial. Before TCR sequencing, CD4+ T cells and CD8+ T cells were sorted from peripheral blood as separate populations.

Concerning this clone: The antigen this receptor binds is unknown. The input lacks base qualities; no much larger clone sits a single base away.

To sequence the TCRbeta CDR3 region, genomic DNA was isolated from the sorted cells. TCRbeta CDR3 regions were sequenced using the immunoSEQ Assay. TCRdb took this table from immuneACCESS and kept in-frame rearrangements with V and J called. Such tables lack part of the clones; where checked against another copy, unresolved V genes explain under half of the gap, and the rest is unexplained. The sample yields about 17,000 clones; roughly 78% were counted once. The ten most abundant clones make up 28% of the sample. This TCR was sampled from an adult with an advanced solid tumor such as melanoma, head and neck, liver or kidney cancer. Sample: CD4+ or CD8+ T cells sorted from blood, taken in a trial of the OX40 agonist ivuxolimab. The receptor chain draws on TRBV7-9 and TRBJ1-2; the D segment could be TRBD1, given 6 matching bases. The DNA is as follows: TGTGCCAGCAGCTTAGGGGGGCTCCTGGAGGGCTACACCTTC. This encodes CASSLGGLLEGYTF.